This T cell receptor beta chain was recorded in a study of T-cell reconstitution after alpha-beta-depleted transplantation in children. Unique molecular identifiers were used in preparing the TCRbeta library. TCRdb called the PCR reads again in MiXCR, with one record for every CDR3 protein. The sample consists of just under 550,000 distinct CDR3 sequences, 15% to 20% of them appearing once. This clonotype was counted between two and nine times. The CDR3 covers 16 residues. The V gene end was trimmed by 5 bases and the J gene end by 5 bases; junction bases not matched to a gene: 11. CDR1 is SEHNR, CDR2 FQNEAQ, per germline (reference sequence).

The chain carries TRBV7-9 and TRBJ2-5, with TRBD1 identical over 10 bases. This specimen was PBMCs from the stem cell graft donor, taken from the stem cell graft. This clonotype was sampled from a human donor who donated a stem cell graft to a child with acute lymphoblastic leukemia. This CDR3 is CASSTRDRGSWETQYF. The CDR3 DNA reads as TGTGCCAGCAGCACCCGGGACAGGGGTTCTTGGGAGACCCAGTACTTC.